The 14 T cell receptor beta chains below were found in one sample sequenced in a study of CD8 T cells in Susac syndrome (dated by TCRdb to the late 2010s). Libraries were prepared through the immunoSEQ multiplex PCR assay. RNA was extracted using the RNeasy kit, and roughly 0.45 to 1 microgram was reverse transcribed with random hexamers. TCRdb ran its own pipeline on the public reads, namely fastp trimming at Q25 and MiXCR clone calling, and kept in-frame beta chains. Here each entry gathers all rows of one CDR3 protein and keeps the most common genes and DNA. This sample has under 200,000 distinct CDR3 sequences in its table, and around 95% of those were observed once. In total, the top ten clones hold 0.1% to 0.15% of the sample. Material: CD4+ T cells from PBMCs. These receptors all stem from a human donor with Susac syndrome.

J is TRBJ2-1 and V is TRBV30; maybe TRBD2 (7 bases). Germline V gives CDR1 GTSNPN, CDR2 SVGIG (reference sequence). Trimming shortened V by 3 bases and J by 4 bases, and 13 bases separated the two germline ends. CDR3 size: 14 residues. CDR3 sequence (DNA): TGTGCCTGGAGGAGGGGGGGAACTTACAATGAGCAGTTCTTC. Amino acids: CAWRRGGTYNEQFF.

This clonotype was recorded once. V and J are TRBV27 and TRBJ1-6, with D possibly matching TRBD1 (5 bases). The V end lost 5 bases, the J end lost 9 bases, and 23 bases lay between the germline ends. Per germline, CDR1 MNHEY and CDR2 SMNVEV (reference sequence). The CDR3 runs 17 residues. Written as DNA, the CDR3 is TGTGCCAGCAGTCCTCCCAATGGCGGGGCCGGGGGTTCACCCCTCCACTTT. The encoded protein is CASSPPNGGAGGSPLHF.

The gene calls are TRBV6-4 and TRBJ2-3; D is unresolved. This CDR3 contains 12 residues. Germline V CDR1 and CDR2: MRHNA, SNTAGT. The V end lost 8 bases, the J end lost 3 bases, and 9 bases lay between the germline ends. The CDR3 nucleotides read TGTGCCAGCGGAAGCAAGACAGATACGCAGTATTTT. Protein: CASGSKTDTQYF.

The table lists this clonotype with a count of one. This chain connects TRBV6-4 to TRBJ1-2; 8 bases fit TRBD1. V was pared by 8 bases and J by 10 bases, with 6 bases of the junction left unmatched. The CDR3 runs to 11 residues. From germline, CDR1 is MRHNA and CDR2 SNTAGT. The CDR3 sequence: CASFDRGDYTF. CDR3 nucleotide sequence: TGTGCCAGCTTCGACAGGGGAGACTACACCTTC.

The chain employs TRBV6-2 or TRBV6-3 and TRBJ1-1; TRBD1 is a possible D gene (5 bases). The CDR3 has 16 amino acids. Per germline, CDR1 MNHEY and CDR2 SVGEGT. Trimming left V 5 bases short and J 0 bases short, with 16 bases between. The CDR3 DNA sequence: TGTGCCAGCAGTCCTGGGCAGGGTCTAATGAACACTGAAGCTTTCTTT. It codes for CASSPGQGLMNTEAFF.

This sequence joins TRBV7-9 and TRBJ1-2; D is unresolved. This CDR3 is built from 19 residues. With 1 base removed from V and 0 bases from J, the gap between germline ends came to 21 bases. Germline V CDR1 and CDR2: SEHNR, FQNEAQ (reference sequence). CDR3 protein: CASSLDSGFLGPPNYGYTF. CDR3 nucleotide sequence: TGTGCCAGCAGCTTAGATTCAGGCTTCCTAGGGCCACCTAACTATGGCTACACCTTC. Looking up the rest from reference TRBV7-9 and TRBJ1-2 gives the full variable domain: DTGVSQNPRHKITKRGQNVTFRCDPISEHNRLYWYRQTLGQGPEFLTYFQNEAQLEKSRLLSDRFSAERPKGSFSTLEIQRTEQGDSAMYLCASSLDSGFLGPPNYGYTFGSGTRLTVV.

This clonotype has a single count. The rearrangement links TRBV20-1 to TRBJ2-1, with 9 bases identical to TRBD2. Germline V gives CDR1 DFQATT, CDR2 SNEGSKA (reference sequence). The CDR3 is made up of 14 amino acids. J lost 4 bases, V lost 6 bases, and 7 bases had no gene match. The DNA for the CDR3 is TGCAGTGCGGACGGACTAGCGCAGTACAATGAGCAGTTCTTC. Translated, it gives CSADGLAQYNEQFF.

The chain recombines TRBV15 with TRBJ2-5; D may be TRBD2 (6 bases). Trimming cost V 1 base and J 5 bases, with 11 bases left between them. The CDR3 runs to 14 residues. The germline V gene has CDR1 LNHNV and CDR2 YYDKDF (reference sequence). The CDR3 DNA reads as TGTGCCACCAGCAGAGTGGGGGGAGAGGAGACCCAGTACTTC. It specifies CATSRVGGEETQYF.

The gene calls are TRBV15 and TRBJ1-1; tentatively, D is TRBD1 (6 bases). V lost 1 base and J 4 bases, leaving 13 bases between the germline ends. This CDR3 region has 15 residues. Per germline, CDR1 LNHNV and CDR2 YYDKDF (reference sequence). The CDR3 is CATSRVGGPGTEAFF. CDR3 sequence (DNA): TGTGCCACCAGCAGAGTCGGGGGGCCGGGCACTGAAGCTTTCTTT.

J is TRBJ2-7 and V is TRBV5-4; D gene unclear. This CDR3 region has 14 residues. V lost 1 base, J lost 2 bases, and 10 bases lay in between. Germline CDR1 reads SGHNT; CDR2 reads YYREEE (reference sequence). The CDR3 bases are TGTGCCAGCAGCTTGCAGTCGAAAACCTACGAGCAGTACTTC. Translated: CASSLQSKTYEQYF.

The chain combines TRBV28 with TRBJ2-3; 7 nucleotides line up with TRBD1. The CDR3 contains 15 residues. Germline CDR1 MDHEN, CDR2 SYDVKM. J was trimmed by 1 base and V by 7 bases; bases with no gene match: 8. The CDR3 spells CASTGTGARTDTQYF. CDR3 in DNA: TGTGCCAGCACTGGAACAGGGGCGCGCACAGATACGCAGTATTTT.

This chain links TRBV5-1 with TRBJ2-1; TRBD1 matches at 11 bases. Germline loops: CDR1 SGHRS, CDR2 YFSETQ. The CDR3 is 15 residues long. Trimming removed 2 bases from V and 10 bases from J; junction bases left unmatched: 8. CDR3 nucleotides: TGCGCCAGCAGCTTCCCTCGGACAGGGGGCAACGAGCAGTTCTTC. Translating it yields CASSFPRTGGNEQFF.

The chain is built from TRBV24-1 and TRBJ2-6, with D hard to call. Deletions cut 9 bases from V and 0 bases from J, with 14 bases between. The germline CDR1 and CDR2 sequences are KGHDR and SFDVKD. The CDR3 totals 16 residues. CDR3 residues: CATPLGGNSGANVLTF. The CDR3 DNA is TGTGCCACCCCCTTGGGCGGAAACTCTGGGGCCAACGTCCTGACTTTC.

The rearrangement uses TRBV28 and TRBJ2-7; D is undetermined. This CDR3 comprises 14 residues. Per germline, CDR1 MDHEN and CDR2 SYDVKM. V lost 3 bases to trimming and J lost 6 bases, with 15 bases between them. The CDR3 region is CASSFPPGPGEQYF. The CDR3 nucleotides are TGTGCCAGCAGTTTCCCCCCAGGTCCGGGCGAGCAGTACTTC.